This TCR beta chain stems from a study of blood T cell repertoires in COVID-19. Study context: Spain, Italy and the United States supplied samples that represented acute and convalescent COVID-19. The analysed material was cDNA or gDNA that came from T cells, B-cell-depleted T cells, or PBMCs.

Germline-derived CDR1 and CDR2 are KGHSH and LQKENI. This CDR3 contains 13 residues. The V end was cut by 6 bases, the J end by 5 bases, with 12 bases between. Authors' analysis steps: Amplification of reference gene primers was used by the study to estimate nucleated cell counts. The repertoire was sequenced with immunoSEQ multiplex PCR; TCRdb's copy has only in-frame clones and lacks some. V, J and clone size are those of that table, while D and trimming were read from the DNA. The table has some 120,000 clones, over 75% seen once. The receptor's source is an older woman with acute or convalescent COVID-19. The chain joins TRBV18 to TRBJ2-3; D possibly corresponds to TRBD2 (5 bases). The sequencing input was peripheral blood. The CDR3 reads CASSRVQQDTQYF. The CDR3 DNA follows: TGTGCCAGCTCGCGGGTGCAGCAAGATACGCAGTATTTT.